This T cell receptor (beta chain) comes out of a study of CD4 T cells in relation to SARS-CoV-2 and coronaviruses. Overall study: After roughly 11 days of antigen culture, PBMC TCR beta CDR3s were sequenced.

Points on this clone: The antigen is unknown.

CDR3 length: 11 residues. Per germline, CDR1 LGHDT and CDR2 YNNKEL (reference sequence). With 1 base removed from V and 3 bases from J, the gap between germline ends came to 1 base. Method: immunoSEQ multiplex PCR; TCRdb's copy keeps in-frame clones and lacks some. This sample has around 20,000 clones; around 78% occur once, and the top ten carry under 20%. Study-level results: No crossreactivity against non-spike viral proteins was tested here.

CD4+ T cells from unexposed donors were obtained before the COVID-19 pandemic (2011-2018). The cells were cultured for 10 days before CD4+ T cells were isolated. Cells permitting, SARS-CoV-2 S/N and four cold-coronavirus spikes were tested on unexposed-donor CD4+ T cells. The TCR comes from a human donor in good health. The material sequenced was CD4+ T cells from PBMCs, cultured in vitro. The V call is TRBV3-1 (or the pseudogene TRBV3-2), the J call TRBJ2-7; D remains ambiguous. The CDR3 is CASSQGYEQYF. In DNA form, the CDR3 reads TGTGCCAGCAGCCAAGGCTACGAGCAGTACTTC.